A selection of T cell receptor beta chains follows, all from one sample in a study of T cells after yellow fever vaccination. One entry per CDR3 protein, called by TCRdb with MiXCR from the 5' RACE reads. The data hold approximately 330,000 distinct CDR3 sequences, with roughly 4.3% observed a single time. The sample was PBMCs, taken 5 days after the yellow fever booster vaccination. The receptors stem from a man aged 18 to 35 who received the YFV17D yellow fever vaccine. The CDR3 runs from the conserved cysteine through the conserved F or W. D genes are given only for firm matches. Clone size is shown for a subset of rows, as once, few, many or a class of expanded clone.

CDR3nt	CDR3aa	d_gene	j_gene	abundance	v_gene
TGTGCCAGTAGTACGGCAGAAAGCTCCTACAATGAGCAGTTCTTC	CASSTAESSYNEQFF	.	TRBJ2-1	many	TRBV19
TGTGCCAGCAGCGCTCCCGATGGTGGCACTGAAGCTTTCTTT	CASSAPDGGTEAFF	.	TRBJ1-1	.	TRBV7-2
TGTGCCAGCAGCTCCATGGGGCAGGTTTCAGATACGCAGTATTTT	CASSSMGQVSDTQYF	.	TRBJ2-3	.	TRBV7-2
TGCGCCAGCAGCCAACAGGCGGACAGGGATATGAGAGGGCAGTTCTTC	CASSQQADRDMRGQFF	TRBD1	TRBJ2-1	few	TRBV4-3
TGTGCCAGCAGTTACTCAGGGGGCGCCAAAAACATTCAGTACTTC	CASSYSGGAKNIQYF	TRBD1	TRBJ2-4	many	TRBV6-5
TGTGCCAGCAGCCCGACGACTAGCGATGAGCAGTTCTTC	CASSPTTSDEQFF	TRBD2	TRBJ2-1	.	TRBV7-9
TGTGCCAGCAGTTCCTTGGGTCAAACAGGGCCCGCAGGGCCCCAGCATTTT	CASSSLGQTGPAGPQHF	.	TRBJ1-5	few	TRBV6-6
TGCGCCAGCAGCTATACAGGCAATCAGCCCCAGCATTTT	CASSYTGNQPQHF	.	TRBJ1-5	few	TRBV5-1
TGTGCCAGCAGCCCCTCCGGGGCCAGGGATTCACCCCTCCACTTT	CASSPSGARDSPLHF	.	TRBJ1-6	.	TRBV9
TGTGCCAGCAGCTTAGGGGGGCGGAGCTCCTACAATGAGCAGTTCTTC	CASSLGGRSSYNEQFF	.	TRBJ2-1	few	TRBV5-6
TGTGCCAGCAGATGGGGGGCTAATGAAAAACTGTTTTTT	CASRWGANEKLFF	.	TRBJ1-4	.	TRBV25-1
TGTGCCAGCAGCCCTGGGGGGGTCCGAGCAGATACGCAGTATTTT	CASSPGGVRADTQYF	TRBD2	TRBJ2-3	few	TRBV3-1
TGCAGTGCTAGAGACGGCGGGGGGCCCTCCTACGAGCAGTACTTC	CSARDGGGPSYEQYF	TRBD2	TRBJ2-7	few	TRBV20-1
TGCAGTGCGCTACGGACTCGGGGAGAGACCCAGTACTTC	CSALRTRGETQYF	.	TRBJ2-5	.	TRBV20-1
TGCAGCGTTGACAGAGGACTGAGCTCCTACAATGAGCAGTTCTTC	CSVDRGLSSYNEQFF	.	TRBJ2-1	few	TRBV29-1
TGTGCCAGCAGACCCACAGGGGGCGGTGGGACCCAGTACTTC	CASRPTGGGGTQYF	TRBD1	TRBJ2-5	few	TRBV12-3/TRBV12-4
TGTGCCTCCACGACAGGGCGGTCAGCGACCCAGTACTTC	CASTTGRSATQYF	TRBD1	TRBJ2-5	many	TRBV7-2
TGTGCCAGCAGACCCGGACAGGGCTGGGACACTGAAGCTTTCTTT	CASRPGQGWDTEAFF	TRBD1	TRBJ1-1	many	TRBV12-3/TRBV12-4
TGTGCCAGTAGCGCGGGACAGGGCCTCTACGAGCAGTACTTC	CASSAGQGLYEQYF	TRBD1	TRBJ2-7	many	TRBV19
TGCGCCAGCAGCTTCCCCACCGTCAACAATGAGCAGTTCTTC	CASSFPTVNNEQFF	.	TRBJ2-1	.	TRBV5-1
TGTGCCAGCAGTCTACCGGGGGGACAGCCCCAGCATTTT	CASSLPGGQPQHF	.	TRBJ1-5	few	TRBV6-5
TGCGCCAGCAGCTTGGAGTCAGGGGGAGAAGCTTTCTTT	CASSLESGGEAFF	TRBD1	TRBJ1-1	.	TRBV5-1
TGTGCCAGCACCCCCCCGGAGGGGGGTACTAGAGAGACCCAGTACTTC	CASTPPEGGTRETQYF	.	TRBJ2-5	.	TRBV7-9
TGTGCCAGCAGTGGGACAGGGACTCAGCCCCAGCATTTT	CASSGTGTQPQHF	TRBD1	TRBJ1-5	few	TRBV2
TGCGCCAGCAGCCTAGGACAGATGAACACTGAAGCTTTCTTT	CASSLGQMNTEAFF	.	TRBJ1-1	many	TRBV7-9
TGCGCCAGCAGCTCCCCGGACAGGGATGTCTACAATGAGCAGTTCTTC	CASSSPDRDVYNEQFF	TRBD1	TRBJ2-1	many	TRBV5-1
TGTGCCAGCACCCCCGCGAGCACCGGGGAGCTGTTTTTT	CASTPASTGELFF	.	TRBJ2-2	few	TRBV7-9
TGTGCCAGCAGCGTGACTAGTATCGGGGATGAGCAGTTCTTC	CASSVTSIGDEQFF	.	TRBJ2-1	.	TRBV7-2
TGTGCCAGCAGCTTGGATACGACTGAAGCTTTCTTT	CASSLDTTEAFF	.	TRBJ1-1	few	TRBV5-4
TGTGCCAGTAGCCCCGACGGATCCTATGGCTACACCTTC	CASSPDGSYGYTF	.	TRBJ1-2	many	TRBV19
TGTGCCAGCAGTTACCCAGATTACAGGGACAGCTTCTATGGCTACACCTTC	CASSYPDYRDSFYGYTF	TRBD1	TRBJ1-2	many	TRBV6-2/TRBV6-3
TGTGCCAGCAGCTTAGTCTTCGGGAGGGGAACAAACACCGGGGAGCTGTTTTTT	CASSLVFGRGTNTGELFF	TRBD2	TRBJ2-2	few	TRBV7-6
TGTGCCAGCAGCTTGGAAGGAACAGGGTCTGAGACCCAGTACTTC	CASSLEGTGSETQYF	.	TRBJ2-5	.	TRBV5-5
TGTGCCAGCAGCGTAACTCCCGGGGAGACCCAGTACTTC	CASSVTPGETQYF	.	TRBJ2-5	.	TRBV9
TGTGCCAGCAGTGAAAGGTTTATGAACATTCAGTACTTC	CASSERFMNIQYF	.	TRBJ2-4	few	TRBV2
TGTGCCAGCAGTGAGCAGTCTACCTATGGCTACACCTTC	CASSEQSTYGYTF	.	TRBJ1-2	few	TRBV2
TGTGCCAGTAGTCCAGCGGCCAGGTTTCAGCCCCAGCATTTT	CASSPAARFQPQHF	.	TRBJ1-5	.	TRBV19
TGTGCCAGCAGCTTAGCAGGCGCGAAAGAGACCCAGTACTTC	CASSLAGAKETQYF	.	TRBJ2-5	many	TRBV7-2
TGCGCCAGCAGCCAAGTAGGCCCCCCGGGAGCTTATGGGGAGACCCAGTACTTC	CASSQVGPPGAYGETQYF	.	TRBJ2-5	.	TRBV4-1
TGTGCCAGCTCGAGCGGCAGCCTAGCGCCCCAGCATTTT	CASSSGSLAPQHF	.	TRBJ1-5	.	TRBV7-9
TGCAGTGCTAGACGCGGTACTAATGAAAAACTGTTTTTT	CSARRGTNEKLFF	.	TRBJ1-4	many	TRBV20-1
TGTGCCAGCAGCCCTAGCGGGGGCTTCCAAGAGACCCAGTACTTC	CASSPSGGFQETQYF	TRBD2	TRBJ2-5	.	TRBV5-6
TGTGCCAGCAGAAATACAGGGCGATCACCCCTCCACTTT	CASRNTGRSPLHF	.	TRBJ1-6	many	TRBV6-5
TGTGCCAGCAGGAGGACAGGGGGCAGCTCCTATAATTCACCCCTCCACTTT	CASRRTGGSSYNSPLHF	TRBD1	TRBJ1-6	.	TRBV6-5
TGTGCCAGCAGCTTAGCAGGGACGGAACCCGGGGTGGCCCAGTACTTC	CASSLAGTEPGVAQYF	.	TRBJ2-5	many	TRBV7-2
TGTGCCAGCTCACCTCGCCTGAGGGTAGCGGGGACGTTGTGGTACAATGAGCAGTTCTTC	CASSPRLRVAGTLWYNEQFF	TRBD2	TRBJ2-1	.	TRBV18
TGTGCCAGCAGCCCCCTGGGGGGGCTCCATGAGCAGTTCTTC	CASSPLGGLHEQFF	.	TRBJ2-1	many	TRBV5-4
TGTGCCAGCAGTCGCGTAGCGGGCTCTACAGATACGCAGTATTTT	CASSRVAGSTDTQYF	TRBD2	TRBJ2-3	.	TRBV9
TGCAGTGCTAGCCCAGGACAGGGAGGCACTGAAGCTTTCTTT	CSASPGQGGTEAFF	TRBD1	TRBJ1-1	.	TRBV20-1
TGCAGTGCTAGAGATGCCAGGGTCCATGGCTACACCTTC	CSARDARVHGYTF	.	TRBJ1-2	few	TRBV20-1
TGCGCCAGCAGCTTTGGACAGGACACAGATACGCAGTATTTT	CASSFGQDTDTQYF	TRBD1	TRBJ2-3	many	TRBV5-1
TGTGCCAGCAGTTATGCGCCACTTTCAGATACGCAGTATTTT	CASSYAPLSDTQYF	.	TRBJ2-3	few	TRBV6-5
TGTGCCATCAGGTCCGGGGGGGGCACCACAGATACGCAGTATTTT	CAIRSGGGTTDTQYF	TRBD2	TRBJ2-3	.	TRBV10-3